The entry below describes one TCR beta chain. Its antigen is unidentified. TCRdb reprocessed the reads via MiXCR and lists one record per CDR3 protein. The table includes a few hundred thousand distinct CDR3 sequences, almost 40% detected once. This entry comes from a study of T cell repertoires in cytomegalovirus infection. About the research overall: Public TCR beta signatures were indicative of both CMV infection and a matching HLA type.

V was clipped by 3 bases and J by 6 bases; unmatched bases: 5. This CDR3 is 15 amino acids long. Germline V gives CDR1 SGHTA, CDR2 FQGNSA. The clonotype was recovered from a human donor in good health (CMV status not recorded). Some clones in this sample may be carry-over from other donors' samples. The rearrangement uses TRBV7-2 and TRBJ2-2; 9 bases align to TRBD2. Sequences were derived from cultured PBMCs, sampled from culture after CMV antigen stimulation. CDR3 sequence (DNA): TGTGCCAGCAGCTTTAGCGGGAGACCCCCCGGGGAGCTGTTTTTT. It yields the protein CASSFSGRPPGELFF.